This is a list of T cell receptor beta chains from one sample in a study of T cell responses to AZD1222 COVID-19 vaccine. This table comes from immunoSEQ multiplex PCR, and its TCRdb copy is limited to in-frame clones, with some not included. The data show approximately 140,000 clones, 82% seen once. The source material was peripheral blood, sampled on day 0 of MenACWY control vaccination. The receptors stem from an adult in good health. The CDR3 runs from the conserved cysteine through the conserved F or W. The order of the fields is clone size, D gene, J gene, V gene, CDR3 protein, CDR3 DNA. A D gene is named only where the DNA matches it firmly. Size is stated for part of the rows, as once, few or many counts, or as a class when the clone is expanded.

NA	NA	TRBJ2-3	TRBV7-9	CASSPTSGPMQYF	TGTGCCAGCAGCCCTACTTCGGGCCCCATGCAGTATTTT
once	NA	TRBJ2-2	TRBV11-2	CASRVTPGELFF	TGTGCCAGCAGAGTGACCCCCGGGGAGCTGTTTTTT
NA	TRBD1	TRBJ2-1	TRBV5-1	CASSLGTGGANNEQFF	TGCGCCAGCAGCTTAGGGACAGGGGGCGCAAACAATGAGCAGTTCTTC
once	NA	TRBJ2-2	TRBV5-1	CANSWDGTGELFF	TGCGCCAACTCCTGGGACGGGACCGGGGAGCTGTTTTTT
NA	NA	TRBJ1-5	TRBV2	CASSEVRGSNQPQHF	TGTGCCAGCAGTGAAGTTCGGGGAAGCAATCAGCCCCAGCATTTT
NA	NA	TRBJ1-1	TRBV4-1	CASSQGVGLGYTEAFF	TGCGCCAGCAGCCAAGGAGTCGGTTTAGGGTACACTGAAGCTTTCTTT
NA	NA	TRBJ2-5	TRBV19	CASSMGRQRQETQYF	TGTGCCAGTAGTATGGGGAGACAGAGACAAGAGACCCAGTACTTC
NA	NA	TRBJ1-5	TRBV16	CASSQSSRGRQPQHF	TGTGCCAGCAGCCAATCATCCAGGGGAAGGCAGCCCCAGCATTTT
NA	NA	TRBJ2-1	TRBV4-2	CASSQERRVEQFF	TGTGCCAGCAGCCAAGAGCGGCGGGTTGAGCAGTTCTTC
NA	TRBD1	TRBJ1-2	TRBV5-4	CASSLVGTAHYGYTF	TGTGCCAGCAGCTTGGTTGGGACAGCACACTATGGCTACACCTTC
NA	TRBD1	TRBJ2-1	TRBV2	CASRLGQPSYYNEQFF	TGTGCCAGCAGGTTGGGACAGCCGTCTTACTACAATGAGCAGTTCTTC
NA	NA	TRBJ1-2	TRBV4-1	CASSQDWGVGGYTF	TGCGCCAGCAGCCAAGATTGGGGGGTTGGTGGCTACACCTTC
NA	TRBD1	TRBJ1-5	TRBV5-1	CASSVSGGGNQPQHF	TGCGCCAGCAGCGTCTCAGGGGGAGGCAATCAGCCCCAGCATTTT
NA	TRBD2	TRBJ2-3	TRBV27	CASSLNRKRGGRDTQYF	TGTGCCAGCAGTTTAAATCGTAAGCGGGGGGGAAGAGATACGCAGTATTTT
NA	NA	TRBJ1-5	TRBV5-6	CASSKDRNQPQHF	TGTGCCAGCAGCAAGGACCGCAATCAGCCCCAGCATTTT
NA	NA	TRBJ1-1	TRBV5-1	CASSEGLYRGNTEAFF	TGCGCCAGCAGCGAGGGACTATACCGGGGGAACACTGAAGCTTTCTTT
NA	NA	TRBJ1-6	TRBV5-5	CASSLNPAYNSPLHF	TGTGCCAGCAGCTTGAATCCAGCCTATAATTCACCCCTCCACTTT
NA	NA	TRBJ2-5	TRBV2	CASSGGRTLQETQYF	TGTGCCAGCAGCGGAGGGCGGACACTTCAGGAGACCCAGTACTTC
few	TRBD2	TRBJ2-1	TRBV4-2	CASSFRTSGGADEQFF	TGTGCCAGCAGCTTTCGGACTAGCGGGGGGGCAGATGAGCAGTTCTTC
NA	TRBD1	TRBJ1-4	TRBV5-1	CASSLWAGGSTNEKLFF	TGCGCCAGCAGCTTGTGGGCAGGGGGTTCAACTAATGAAAAACTGTTTTTT
NA	TRBD1	TRBJ1-6	TRBV4-1	CASSQELGQGGSPLHF	TGCGCCAGCAGCCAAGAATTGGGACAGGGGGGTTCACCCCTCCACTTT
NA	NA	TRBJ1-1	TRBV2	CASSVMRDTEAFF	TGTGCCAGCAGTGTTATGCGAGACACTGAAGCTTTCTTT
NA	NA	TRBJ1-1	TRBV3-1/TRBV3-2	CASSPQDWGRTEAFF	TGTGCCAGCAGCCCCCAGGACTGGGGACGGACTGAAGCTTTCTTT
NA	NA	TRBJ1-1	TRBV5-1	CASSLEKNTEAFF	TGCGCCAGCAGCTTGGAGAAGAACACTGAAGCTTTCTTT
once	NA	TRBJ2-3	TRBV29-1	CSVLSEQGPTRTDTQYF	TGCAGCGTTTTGTCGGAGCAGGGCCCGACAAGGACAGATACGCAGTATTTT
NA	NA	TRBJ1-5	TRBV5-1	CASSPGGGSNQPQHF	TGCGCCAGCAGCCCCGGGGGCGGTAGCAATCAGCCCCAGCATTTT
NA	NA	TRBJ2-3	TRBV2	CASRADGDTQYF	TGTGCCAGCAGGGCGGACGGAGATACGCAGTATTTT
NA	NA	TRBJ2-3	TRBV9	CASSLHRGKMADTQYF	TGTGCCAGCAGCCTCCACCGGGGAAAGATGGCAGATACGCAGTATTTT
NA	TRBD2	TRBJ2-5	TRBV4-1	CASSPAGGRYQETQYF	TGCGCCAGCAGCCCCGCGGGGGGCCGGTACCAAGAGACCCAGTACTTC
NA	NA	TRBJ2-7	TRBV27	CASSNLGSSYEQYF	TGTGCCAGCAGTAACCTCGGGTCAAGCTACGAGCAGTACTTC
NA	NA	TRBJ1-2	TRBV27	CASSSSRSYGYTF	TGTGCCAGCAGTTCTTCAAGGAGCTATGGCTACACCTTC
NA	NA	TRBJ2-1	TRBV3-1/TRBV3-2	CASSQMDEQFF	TGTGCCAGCAGCCAAATGGATGAGCAGTTCTTC
NA	NA	TRBJ2-3	TRBV9	CASSAWGVEDTDTQYF	TGTGCCAGCAGCGCCTGGGGAGTCGAAGACACAGATACGCAGTATTTT
NA	NA	TRBJ2-5	TRBV19	CASSTATTQETQYF	TGTGCCAGTAGTACTGCGACTACCCAAGAGACCCAGTACTTC
NA	TRBD1	TRBJ2-2	TRBV7-8	CASSEGTGANTGELFF	TGTGCCAGCAGCGAGGGGACAGGGGCGAACACCGGGGAGCTGTTTTTT